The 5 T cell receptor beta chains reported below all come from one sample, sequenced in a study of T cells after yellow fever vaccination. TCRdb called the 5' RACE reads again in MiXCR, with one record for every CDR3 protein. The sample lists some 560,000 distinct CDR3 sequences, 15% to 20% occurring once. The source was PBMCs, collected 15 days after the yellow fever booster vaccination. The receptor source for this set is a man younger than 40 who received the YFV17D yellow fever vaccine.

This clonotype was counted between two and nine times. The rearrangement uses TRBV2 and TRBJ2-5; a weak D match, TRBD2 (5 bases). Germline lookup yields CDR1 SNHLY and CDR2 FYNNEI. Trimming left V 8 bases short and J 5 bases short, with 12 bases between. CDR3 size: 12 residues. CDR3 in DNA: TGTGCCAGCGACCGGGATGAGGAGACCCAGTACTTC. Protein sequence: CASDRDEETQYF.

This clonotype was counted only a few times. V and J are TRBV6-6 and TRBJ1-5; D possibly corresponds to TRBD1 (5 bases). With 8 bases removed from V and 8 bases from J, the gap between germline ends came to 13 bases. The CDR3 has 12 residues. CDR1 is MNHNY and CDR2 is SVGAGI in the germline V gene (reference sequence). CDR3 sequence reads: CASSLGAEPQHF. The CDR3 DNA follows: TGTGCCAGCTCCTTAGGGGCTGAGCCCCAGCATTTT.

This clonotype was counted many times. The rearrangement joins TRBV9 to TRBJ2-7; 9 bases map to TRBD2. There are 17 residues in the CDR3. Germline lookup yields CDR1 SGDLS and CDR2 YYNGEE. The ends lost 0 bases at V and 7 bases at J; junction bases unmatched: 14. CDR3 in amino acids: CASSVVPFAGGSGEQYF. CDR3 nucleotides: TGTGCCAGCAGCGTAGTTCCCTTCGCGGGGGGGTCAGGGGAGCAGTACTTC. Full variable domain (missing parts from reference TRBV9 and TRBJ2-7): DSGVTQTPKHLITATGQRVTLRCSPRSGDLSVYWYQQSLDQGLQFLIQYYNGEERAKGNILERFSAQQFPDLHSELNLSSLELGDSALYFCASSVVPFAGGSGEQYFGPGTRLTVT.

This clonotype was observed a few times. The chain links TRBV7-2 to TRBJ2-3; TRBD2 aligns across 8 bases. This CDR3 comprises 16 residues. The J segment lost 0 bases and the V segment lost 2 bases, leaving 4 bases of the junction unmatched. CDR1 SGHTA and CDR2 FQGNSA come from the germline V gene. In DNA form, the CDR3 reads TGTGCCAGCAGCTTATCGGCTAGCGGGAGCACAGATACGCAGTATTTT. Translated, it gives CASSLSASGSTDTQYF. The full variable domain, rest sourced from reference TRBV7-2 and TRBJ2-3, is GAGVSQSPSNKVTEKGKDVELRCDPISGHTALYWYRQSLGQGLEFLIYFQGNSAPDKSGLPSDRFSAERTGGSVSTLTIQRTQQEDSAVYLCASSLSASGSTDTQYFGPGTRLTVL.

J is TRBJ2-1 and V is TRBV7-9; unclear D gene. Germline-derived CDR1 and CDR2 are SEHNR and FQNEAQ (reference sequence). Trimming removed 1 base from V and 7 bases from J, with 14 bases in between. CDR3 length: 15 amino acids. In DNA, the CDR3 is TGTGCCAGCAGCTTAGGTTTTAAGGGCGGAAATGAGCAGTTCTTC. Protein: CASSLGFKGGNEQFF.